The rows below give T cell receptor beta chains drawn from one sample of a study of control samples from healthy donors and cancer patients. TCRdb keeps only in-frame clones here, not all; method: immunoSEQ multiplex PCR. The data hold about 130,000 clones, with approximately 90% observed a single time. Material: blood. These receptors came from a man aged 45 to 65 in good health. Each CDR3 is given with its conserved first and last residue. A D gene is named only where the DNA matches it firmly. A clone size is listed for some rows: how often the clone was seen (once, few, many), or a class if it is expanded.

d_call	clone_size	j_call	v_call	cdr3_nt	cdr3_aa
NA	once	TRBJ2-3	TRBV24-1	TGTGCCACCAGTGATCGAGGGGGTATAGATACGCAGTATTTT	CATSDRGGIDTQYF
NA	NA	TRBJ1-2	TRBV9	TGTGCCAGCAGCGTGTCCTGGGGCAGTCAGAATGGCTACACCTTC	CASSVSWGSQNGYTF
NA	NA	TRBJ2-1	TRBV5-1	TGCGCCAGCAGCTTGATAGCCTACAATGAGCAGTTCTTC	CASSLIAYNEQFF
NA	NA	TRBJ1-4	TRBV6-6	TGTGCCAGCAGTTTTGGGGGAGGAACAACTAATGAAAAACTGTTTTTT	CASSFGGGTTNEKLFF
NA	NA	TRBJ2-5	TRBV9	TGTGCCAGCAGCGTAGTAGGGGCGACTGAGACCCAGTACTTC	CASSVVGATETQYF
NA	few	TRBJ1-2	TRBV4-1	TGCGCCAGCAGCCAAATAACGGGTGCTGAGGGCTACACCTTC	CASSQITGAEGYTF
NA	once	TRBJ2-1	TRBV19	TGTGCCAGTAGGTCAGGCCCCGGCACCTACAATGAGCAGTTCTTC	CASRSGPGTYNEQFF
TRBD1	NA	TRBJ2-2	TRBV9	TGTGCCAGCAGCGTAGACGGGGGACAGGGGAAGGCCGGGGAGCTGTTTTTT	CASSVDGGQGKAGELFF
NA	NA	TRBJ2-1	TRBV19	TGTGCCACCCTAGACAGAGTTAGTGAGCAGTTCTTC	CATLDRVSEQFF
NA	NA	TRBJ1-1	TRBV5-6	TGTGCCAGCAGCCCGCCGGGGGCGAGGGACACTGAAGCTTTCTTT	CASSPPGARDTEAFF
NA	NA	TRBJ2-5	TRBV7-6	TGTGCCAGCAGCTTAGTGGGGGCGCGGGAAGAGACCCAGTACTTC	CASSLVGAREETQYF
TRBD1	NA	TRBJ1-2	TRBV5-1	TGCGCCAGCAGCAGGGGACAGCCTGGCTCGGAGGGCTACACCTTC	CASSRGQPGSEGYTF
NA	NA	TRBJ1-2	TRBV6-5	TGTGCCAGCAGTTACGCGCGGGGGGGCGGCTACACCTTC	CASSYARGGGYTF
NA	once	TRBJ2-1	TRBV11-3	TGTGCCAGCAGCAATAGGGGTGAGCAGTTCTTC	CASSNRGEQFF
NA	NA	TRBJ2-5	TRBV27	TGTGCCAGCAGTTCCGCCGTGGAAGGAGGGGAGACCCAGTACTTC	CASSSAVEGGETQYF
TRBD1	NA	TRBJ2-7	TRBV18	TGTGCCAGCTCAGCCGGGACAGGATCCTACGAGCAGTACTTC	CASSAGTGSYEQYF
NA	NA	TRBJ1-5	TRBV30	TGTGCCTGGAGTGTACGGGACGGGGCGTATCAGCCCCAGCATTTT	CAWSVRDGAYQPQHF
NA	NA	TRBJ1-2	TRBV12-3/TRBV12-4	TGTGCCAGCGCCCCTTCAGGGGTTCATGGCTACACCTTC	CASAPSGVHGYTF
NA	NA	TRBJ1-2	TRBV19	TGTGCCAGTAGTAGCCGGGACAAGTTGTACGGCTACACCTTC	CASSSRDKLYGYTF
NA	NA	TRBJ2-7	TRBV5-4	TGTGCCAGCAGCTCTCCCTTCTCCTACGAGCAGTACTTC	CASSSPFSYEQYF
NA	NA	TRBJ2-7	TRBV10-3	TGTGCCATCAGCCAGACTTACGAGCAGTACTTC	CAISQTYEQYF
NA	NA	TRBJ2-3	TRBV21-1	TGTGCCAGCGAAATCACTGGAGGCCCAGATACGCAGTATTTT	CASEITGGPDTQYF
NA	NA	TRBJ2-1	TRBV19	TGTGCCAGTAGTATAGTTCGGGGCCCCTACAATGAGCAGTTCTTC	CASSIVRGPYNEQFF
NA	NA	TRBJ1-6	TRBV28	TGTGCCAGCAGTTTATCCGCCTCTGGTAATTCACCCCTCCACTTT	CASSLSASGNSPLHF
NA	NA	TRBJ1-1	TRBV5-1	TGCGCCAGCAGCTTGTCCAGCATGAACACTGAAGCTTTCTTT	CASSLSSMNTEAFF
NA	NA	TRBJ1-1	TRBV6-1	TGTGCCAGCAGTGAATTGGGGCTAGTGGCTGAAGCTTTCTTT	CASSELGLVAEAFF
TRBD2	NA	TRBJ2-3	TRBV27	TGTGCCAGCAGTTCCAAGCGGGGGCCAGGGTTTGGCACAGATACGCAGTATTTT	CASSSKRGPGFGTDTQYF
TRBD1	NA	TRBJ1-6	TRBV5-1	TGCGCCAGCAGCGCCGGACAGGCGATCAATTCACCCCTCCACTTT	CASSAGQAINSPLHF
NA	NA	TRBJ1-2	TRBV7-8	TGTGCCAGCAGCTTAGGATCTCATGGCTACACCTTC	CASSLGSHGYTF
TRBD1	NA	TRBJ1-5	TRBV5-1	TGCGCCAGCAGCCCCGGGACAGGTCGTCAGCCCCAGCATTTT	CASSPGTGRQPQHF
TRBD2	NA	TRBJ2-2	TRBV13	TGTGCCAGCAGCCGGCCCGTTGGACTAGCAATGGCCGGGGAGCTGTTTTTT	CASSRPVGLAMAGELFF
NA	few	TRBJ2-7	TRBV11-2	TGTGCCAGCAGCTTAAGGTCCACCGGAAACTACGAGCAGTACTTC	CASSLRSTGNYEQYF
TRBD2	NA	TRBJ2-3	TRBV28	TGTGCCAGCGAGAGCGGGGGCCTTAGCACAGATACGCAGTATTTT	CASESGGLSTDTQYF
NA	NA	TRBJ1-3	TRBV6-1	TGTGCCAGCAGTGAAGACTTTCACTCTGGAAACACCATATATTTT	CASSEDFHSGNTIYF
TRBD1	once	TRBJ2-3	TRBV4-1	TGCGCCAGCAGCCAAGTCCTACCCGGCGGGACAGGGGACACAGATACGCAGTATTTT	CASSQVLPGGTGDTDTQYF
NA	NA	TRBJ2-3	TRBV5-1	TGCGCCAGCAGCTGGGGGAATTCAGGGAAAGATACGCAGTATTTT	CASSWGNSGKDTQYF
NA	NA	TRBJ2-7	TRBV19	TGTGCCAGTAGTACCCGACAGGCGTCCTACGAGCAGTACTTC	CASSTRQASYEQYF
NA	NA	TRBJ1-1	TRBV5-1	TGCGCCAGCAGCTTGAGGGGTGTTATGAACACTGAAGCTTTCTTT	CASSLRGVMNTEAFF
TRBD2	NA	TRBJ2-1	TRBV7-3	TGTGCCAGCAGCCGCGGGGGTAGCTCCTACAATGAGCAGTTCTTC	CASSRGGSSYNEQFF
NA	few	TRBJ2-7	TRBV5-1	TGCGCCAGCAGCGCGGACGGGTTCTCCTCCGGCGAGCAGTACTTC	CASSADGFSSGEQYF
TRBD2	NA	TRBJ2-7	TRBV3-1/TRBV3-2	TGTGCCAGCAGCGCCGCCCTAGCGGTCTACGAGCAGTACTTC	CASSAALAVYEQYF
TRBD1	NA	TRBJ1-1	TRBV29-1	TGCAGCGTGACCGACAGGGCCAACACTGAAGCTTTCTTT	CSVTDRANTEAFF
NA	NA	TRBJ2-5	TRBV28	TGTGCCAGCACCGAGGCCGGGGTGAACGGGGAGACCCAGTACTTC	CASTEAGVNGETQYF
NA	NA	TRBJ2-1	TRBV24-1	TGTGCCACCAGTGATTTGCCGACGGGACGCTCCTACAATGAGCAGTTCTTC	CATSDLPTGRSYNEQFF
TRBD1	NA	TRBJ2-2	TRBV9	TGTGCCAGCAGCGTCGACAGGGGGCCCCTTACCGGGGAGCTGTTTTTT	CASSVDRGPLTGELFF
TRBD1	NA	TRBJ2-3	TRBV3-1/TRBV3-2	TGTGCCAGCAGCAGCTCGGGGGACAGGGCATATCCAGATACGCAGTATTTT	CASSSSGDRAYPDTQYF
NA	NA	TRBJ1-5	TRBV27	TGTGCCAGCAGCCGGGCCCCGGGGAGCAATCAGCCCCAGCATTTT	CASSRAPGSNQPQHF
NA	NA	TRBJ2-5	TRBV18	TGTGCCAGCTCACCACTAAGCCAGCAACAAGAGACCCAGTACTTC	CASSPLSQQQETQYF
NA	NA	TRBJ2-1	TRBV14	TGTGCCAGCAGCCAACGGACGGGACTTCGTAACAATGAGCAGTTCTTC	CASSQRTGLRNNEQFF
NA	NA	TRBJ2-7	TRBV5-8	TGTGCCAGCAGCTTGGGGGTTCCGGAGCAGTACTTC	CASSLGVPEQYF
NA	NA	TRBJ2-5	TRBV18	TGTGCCAGCTCACCACCAGCCAGAGCGGAGACCCAGTACTTC	CASSPPARAETQYF
NA	NA	TRBJ2-2	TRBV19	TGTGCCAGTAGTATAGAACGGAACACCGGGGAGCTGTTTTTT	CASSIERNTGELFF
TRBD2	NA	TRBJ2-5	TRBV5-1	TGCGCCAGCAGCTTGGGGACTAGCGGGGGCCAAGAGACCCAGTACTTC	CASSLGTSGGQETQYF